Given below is one TCR beta chain in context. Clinical history as reported by participants underpinned cohort assignment. How the authors handled the data: Reference gene primer amplification gave estimated nucleated cell counts. Clones were read by immunoSEQ multiplex PCR, and TCRdb kept only the in-frame ones, dropping some. That table is the source of V, J and clone size, and D and trimming were worked out from the DNA. The table lists roughly 250,000 clones, around 90% of them singletons. This sample stems from a study of blood T cell repertoires in COVID-19. Germline V CDR1 and CDR2: SGHTA, FQGTGA. Trimming left V 5 bases short and J 7 bases short, with 9 bases between. The CDR3 has 12 residues.

This sequence was found in a woman aged 25 to 39 with acute COVID-19. Material: PBMCs or T cells enriched from blood (not recorded which). V and J are TRBV7-3 and TRBJ2-1; TRBD1 is a possible D gene (6 bases). The CDR3 DNA reads TGTGCCAGCAGCCCTACAGGGAATGAGCAGTTCTTC. This codes for CASSPTGNEQFF.